The T cell receptor beta chain described here comes from a study of CD8+ T cells in alopecia areata. This sample's treatment: oral pan-JAK inhibitor, 5-10 mg twice daily. Reverse transcription of extracted RNA yielded cDNA, which provided the sequencing template. The data were produced by immunoSEQ multiplex PCR, yet TCRdb's version contains in-frame clones alone and is incomplete. The data show about 190,000 clones, less than 70% seen once. This clonotype was obtained from a human donor with alopecia areata. The sequences come from CD4+ T cells sorted from blood, collected between weeks 47 and 50, from a patient treated with tofacitinib.

DNA of the CDR3: TGTGCCTGGAGTGAAAGGGCTAATCAGCCCCAGCATTTT. Translating it yields CAWSERANQPQHF. The J gene is TRBJ1-5, the V gene TRBV30; D is unresolved. CDR3 length: 13 amino acids. Germline V lookup: CDR1 GTSNPN, CDR2 SVGIG (reference sequence). Between the trimmed V and J ends, which lost 1 base and 4 bases, there was a span of 8 bases.